This T cell receptor (beta chain) was recorded in a study of human T cells and chemical hapten exposure. V dropped 5 bases and J dropped 0 bases, with 17 bases sitting between them. The CDR3 is 17 residues long. Germline V gives CDR1 MDHEN, CDR2 SYDVKM. Time point meaning: patch test 1, 2 weeks after DPC sensitization. Treatment here: therapeutic diphenylcyclopropenone sensitization with weekly scalp DPC. From the RACE reads, TCRdb called clonotypes with MiXCR, one entry per CDR3 protein. The sample lists 150,000 to 200,000 distinct CDR3 sequences; more than 14% were seen once. The TCR originated in a woman aged 25 to 39 with alopecia areata. Some clones in this sample may be carry-over from other donors' samples. The material was whole blood, obtained in connection with sensitization to the hapten diphenylcyclopropenone (DPC). The chain carries TRBV28 and TRBJ1-3, with a possible D match to TRBD1 (6 bases). This CDR3 reads CASSLPLTGSSGNTIYF. The CDR3, as DNA: TGTGCCAGCAGTCTGCCGTTAACAGGGAGCTCTGGAAACACCATATATTTT.